The present entry profiles one TCR beta chain with its context. Its antigen is not identified. The junction differs from germline at one of its ends, possibly a read error. These data belong to a study of cytomegalovirus exposure and HLA in healthy donors. General study results and limits: An apparent linkage of common viral pathogens to several of the most significant clusters emerged in a later analysis. Within a later analysis, the majority of CMV-associated TCR beta chains appeared HLA-restricted.

The donors were healthy bone marrow donors. Germline CDR1 and CDR2: SGHRS and YFSETQ. The CDR3 extends over 16 amino acids. The PCR employed 60 Vbeta primers together with 13 Jbeta primers. In the source study's methods: Later analysis identified tens of millions of unique TCR beta chains, roughly 11 million shared. TCRdb's copy holds only in-frame clones and misses some; the assay was immunoSEQ multiplex PCR. Clone size and V and J calls were adopted from that table, with D and trimming inferred from the DNA. The sample yields about 150,000 clones, roughly 77% seen once. This receptor was obtained from a man aged 30 to 45 in good health and CMV-seropositive. The sequenced material came from PBMCs. This chain links TRBV5-1 with TRBJ2-6; TRBD1 agrees at 10 bases. CDR3 amino acids: CASSSTGGSGANGLTF. The CDR3 nucleotides are TGCGCCAGCAGCTCGACAGGGGGCTCTGGGGCCAACGGCCTGACTTTC.